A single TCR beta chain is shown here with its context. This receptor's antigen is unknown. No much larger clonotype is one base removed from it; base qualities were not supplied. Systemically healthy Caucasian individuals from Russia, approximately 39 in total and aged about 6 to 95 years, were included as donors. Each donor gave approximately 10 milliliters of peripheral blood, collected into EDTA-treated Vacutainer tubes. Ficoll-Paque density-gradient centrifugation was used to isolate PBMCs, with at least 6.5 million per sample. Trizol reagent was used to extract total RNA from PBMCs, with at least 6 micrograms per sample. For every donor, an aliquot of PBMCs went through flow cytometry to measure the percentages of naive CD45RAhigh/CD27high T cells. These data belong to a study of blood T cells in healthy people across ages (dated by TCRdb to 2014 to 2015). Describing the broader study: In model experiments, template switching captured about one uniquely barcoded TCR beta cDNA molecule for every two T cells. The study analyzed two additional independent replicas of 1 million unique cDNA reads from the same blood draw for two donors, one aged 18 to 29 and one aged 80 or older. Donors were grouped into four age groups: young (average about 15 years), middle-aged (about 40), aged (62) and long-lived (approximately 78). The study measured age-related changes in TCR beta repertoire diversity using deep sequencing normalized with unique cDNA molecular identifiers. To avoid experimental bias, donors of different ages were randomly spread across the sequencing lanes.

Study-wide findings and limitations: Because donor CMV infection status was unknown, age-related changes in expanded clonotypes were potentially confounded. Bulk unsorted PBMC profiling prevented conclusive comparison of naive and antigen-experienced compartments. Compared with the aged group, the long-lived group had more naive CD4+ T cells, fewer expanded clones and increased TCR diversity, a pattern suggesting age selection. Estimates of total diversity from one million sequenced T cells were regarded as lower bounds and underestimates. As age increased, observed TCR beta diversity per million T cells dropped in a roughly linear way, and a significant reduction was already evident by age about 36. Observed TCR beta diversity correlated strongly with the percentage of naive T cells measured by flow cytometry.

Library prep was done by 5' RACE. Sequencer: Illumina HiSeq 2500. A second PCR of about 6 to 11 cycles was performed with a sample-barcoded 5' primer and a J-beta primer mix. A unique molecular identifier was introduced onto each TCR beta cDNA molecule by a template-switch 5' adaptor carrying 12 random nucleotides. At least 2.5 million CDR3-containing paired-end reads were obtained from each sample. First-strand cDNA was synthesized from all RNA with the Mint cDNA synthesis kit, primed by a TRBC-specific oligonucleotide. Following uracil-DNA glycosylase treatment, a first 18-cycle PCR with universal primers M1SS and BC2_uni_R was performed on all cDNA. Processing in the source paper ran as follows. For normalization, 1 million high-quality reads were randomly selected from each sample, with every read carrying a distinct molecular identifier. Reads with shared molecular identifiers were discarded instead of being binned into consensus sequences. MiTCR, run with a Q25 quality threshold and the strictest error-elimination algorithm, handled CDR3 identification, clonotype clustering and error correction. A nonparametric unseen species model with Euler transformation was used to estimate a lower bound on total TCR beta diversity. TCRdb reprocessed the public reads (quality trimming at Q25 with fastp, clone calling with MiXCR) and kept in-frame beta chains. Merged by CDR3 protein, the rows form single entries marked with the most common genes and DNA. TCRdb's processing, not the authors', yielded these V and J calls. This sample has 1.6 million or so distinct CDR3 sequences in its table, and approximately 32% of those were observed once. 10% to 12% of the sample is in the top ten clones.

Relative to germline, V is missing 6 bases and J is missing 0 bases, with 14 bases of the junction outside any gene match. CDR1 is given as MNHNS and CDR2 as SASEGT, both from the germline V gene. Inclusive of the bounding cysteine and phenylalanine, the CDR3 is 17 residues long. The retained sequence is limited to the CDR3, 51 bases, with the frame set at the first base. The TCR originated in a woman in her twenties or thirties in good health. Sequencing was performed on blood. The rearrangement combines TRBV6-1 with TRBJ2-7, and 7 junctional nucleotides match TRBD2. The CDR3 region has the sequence CASRETLTLAISYEQYF. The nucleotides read TGTGCCAGCAGAGAAACGCTGACACTAGCGATCTCCTACGAGCAGTACTTC.